This T cell receptor beta chain is drawn from a study of Ad26.COV2.S vaccination and SARS-CoV-2 variants. Study findings and constraints: Comparable non-spike TCR breadth was observed in vaccine and placebo recipients.

The repertoire was sequenced with immunoSEQ multiplex PCR; TCRdb's copy has only in-frame clones and lacks some. The top ten clones hold more than 15% of a sample with about 94,000 clones, 82% of them seen once. In regard to this clone: Its antigen is as yet unknown.

Trimming removed 0 bases from V and 6 bases from J; junction bases left unmatched: 2. This CDR3 has 16 residues. Germline loops: CDR1 SGHRS, CDR2 YFSETQ. The J gene is TRBJ2-1, the V gene TRBV5-1; 14 bases are shared with TRBD2. This sequence originates from a human donor who had recovered from COVID-19. The sample consisted of peripheral blood, taken after recovery from COVID-19. CDR3 nucleotide sequence: TGCGCCAGCAGCTTGGGGGGGACTAGCGGGAGCAATGAGCAGTTCTTC. Amino acid sequence: CASSLGGTSGSNEQFF. Filled out from reference TRBV5-1 and TRBJ2-1, the complete variable domain reads KAGVTQTPRYLIKTRGQQVTLSCSPISGHRSVSWYQQTPGQGLQFLFEYFSETQRNKGNFPGRFSGRQFSNSRSEMNVSTLELGDSALYLCASSLGGTSGSNEQFFGPGTRLTVL.